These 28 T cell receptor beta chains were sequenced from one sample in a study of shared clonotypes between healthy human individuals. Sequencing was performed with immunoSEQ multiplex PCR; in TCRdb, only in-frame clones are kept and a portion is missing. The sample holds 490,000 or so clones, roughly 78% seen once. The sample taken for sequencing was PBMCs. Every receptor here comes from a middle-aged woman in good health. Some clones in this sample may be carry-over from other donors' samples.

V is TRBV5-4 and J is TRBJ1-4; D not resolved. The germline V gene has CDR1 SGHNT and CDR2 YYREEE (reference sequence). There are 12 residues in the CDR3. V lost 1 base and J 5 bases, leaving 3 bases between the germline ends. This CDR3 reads CASSLQNEKLFF. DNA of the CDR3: TGTGCCAGCAGCTTGCAAAATGAAAAACTGTTTTTT.

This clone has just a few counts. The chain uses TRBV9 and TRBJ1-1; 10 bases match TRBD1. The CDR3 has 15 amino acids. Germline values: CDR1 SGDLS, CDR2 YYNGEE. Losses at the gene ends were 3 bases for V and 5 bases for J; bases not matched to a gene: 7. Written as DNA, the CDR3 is TGTGCCAGCAGCGGACGGACAGGGGGGAGGACTGAAGCTTTCTTT. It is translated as CASSGRTGGRTEAFF.

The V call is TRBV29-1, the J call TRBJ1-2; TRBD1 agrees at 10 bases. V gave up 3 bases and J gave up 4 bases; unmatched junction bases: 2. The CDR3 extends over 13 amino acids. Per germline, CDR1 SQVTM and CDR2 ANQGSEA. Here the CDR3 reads CSVEGQGIYGYTF. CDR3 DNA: TGCAGCGTTGAGGGACAGGGGATCTATGGCTACACCTTC.

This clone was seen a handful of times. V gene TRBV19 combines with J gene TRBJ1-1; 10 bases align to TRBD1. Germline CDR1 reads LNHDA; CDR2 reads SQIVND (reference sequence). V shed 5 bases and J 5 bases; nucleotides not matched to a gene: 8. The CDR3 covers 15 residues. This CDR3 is CASSETGTGVTEAFF. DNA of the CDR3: TGTGCCAGTAGTGAAACCGGGACAGGGGTTACTGAAGCTTTCTTT.

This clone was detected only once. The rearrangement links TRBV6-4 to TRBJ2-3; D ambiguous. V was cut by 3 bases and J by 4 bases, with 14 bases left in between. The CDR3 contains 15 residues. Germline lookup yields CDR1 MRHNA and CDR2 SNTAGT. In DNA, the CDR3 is TGTGCCAGCAGTGATAATGGGGAAAGCGCAGATACGCAGTATTTT. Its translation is CASSDNGESADTQYF.

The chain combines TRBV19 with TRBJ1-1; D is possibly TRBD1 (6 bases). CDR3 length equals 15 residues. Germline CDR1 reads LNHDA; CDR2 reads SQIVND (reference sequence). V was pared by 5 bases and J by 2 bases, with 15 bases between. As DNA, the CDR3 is TGTGCCAGTAGTTTCGGCAGGGGCCGCAACACTGAAGCTTTCTTT. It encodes CASSFGRGRNTEAFF.

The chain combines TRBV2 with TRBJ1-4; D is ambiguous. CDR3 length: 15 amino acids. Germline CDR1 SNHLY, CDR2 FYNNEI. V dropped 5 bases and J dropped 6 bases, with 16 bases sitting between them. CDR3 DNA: TGTGCCAGCAGTCCGGATGGACTTGGCTATGAAAAACTGTTTTTT. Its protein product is CASSPDGLGYEKLFF.

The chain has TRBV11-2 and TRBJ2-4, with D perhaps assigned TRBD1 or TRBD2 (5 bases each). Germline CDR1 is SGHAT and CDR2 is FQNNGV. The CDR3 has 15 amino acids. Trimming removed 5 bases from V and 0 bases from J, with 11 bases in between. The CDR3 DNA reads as TGTGCCAGCAGCCAACAAGGGACAGCCAAAAACATTCAGTACTTC. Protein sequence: CASSQQGTAKNIQYF.

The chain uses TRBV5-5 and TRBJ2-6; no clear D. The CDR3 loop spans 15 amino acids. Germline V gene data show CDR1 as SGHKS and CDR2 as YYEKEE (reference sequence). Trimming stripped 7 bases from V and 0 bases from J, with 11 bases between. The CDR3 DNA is TGTGCCAGCTGTCCTTCGATCTCTGGGGCCAACGTCCTGACTTTC. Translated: CASCPSISGANVLTF.

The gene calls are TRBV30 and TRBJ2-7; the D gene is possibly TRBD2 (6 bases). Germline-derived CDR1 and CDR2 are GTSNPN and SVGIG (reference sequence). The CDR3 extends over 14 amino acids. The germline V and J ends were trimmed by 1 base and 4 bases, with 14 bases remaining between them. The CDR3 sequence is CAWSGAGRTYEQYF. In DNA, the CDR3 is TGTGCCTGGAGTGGAGCAGGGAGGACATACGAGCAGTACTTC.

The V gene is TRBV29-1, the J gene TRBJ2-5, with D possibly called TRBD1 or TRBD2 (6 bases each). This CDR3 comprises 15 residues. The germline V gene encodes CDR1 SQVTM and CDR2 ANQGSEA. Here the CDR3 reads CSGREWGAGGETQYF. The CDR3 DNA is TGCAGTGGCAGGGAGTGGGGGGCTGGCGGAGAGACCCAGTACTTC.

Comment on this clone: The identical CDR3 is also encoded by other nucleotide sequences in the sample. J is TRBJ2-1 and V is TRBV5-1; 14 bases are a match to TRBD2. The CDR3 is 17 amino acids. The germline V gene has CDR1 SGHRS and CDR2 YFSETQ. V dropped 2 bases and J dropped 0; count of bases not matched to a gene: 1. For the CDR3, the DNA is TGCGCCAGCAGCTTAGGGACTAGCGGGAGCTCCTACAATGAGCAGTTCTTC. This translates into CASSLGTSGSSYNEQFF.

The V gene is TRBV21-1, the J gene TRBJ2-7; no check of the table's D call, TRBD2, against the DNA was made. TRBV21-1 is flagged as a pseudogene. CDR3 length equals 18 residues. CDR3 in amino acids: CASLKGAFPSGISYEQYF. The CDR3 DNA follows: TGTGCCAGCTTAAAGGGGGCCTTCCCTAGCGGGATCTCCTACGAGCAGTACTTC.

CDR3 protein: CASRSSGANTGELFF. The CDR3, as DNA: TGTGCCAGTAGGAGTAGCGGGGCGAACACCGGGGAGCTGTTTTTT. The chain links TRBV19 to TRBJ2-2; 8 bases match TRBD2. Per the germline V gene, CDR1 is LNHDA and CDR2 is SQIVND (reference sequence). The CDR3 totals 15 residues. The V segment lost 6 bases and the J segment 0 bases; nucleotides outside the gene matches: 3.

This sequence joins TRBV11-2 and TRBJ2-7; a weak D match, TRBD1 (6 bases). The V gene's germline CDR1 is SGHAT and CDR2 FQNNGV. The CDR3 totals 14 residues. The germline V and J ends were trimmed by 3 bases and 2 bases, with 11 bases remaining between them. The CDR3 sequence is CASSFYKGAYEQYF. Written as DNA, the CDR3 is TGTGCCAGCAGCTTTTACAAGGGGGCCTACGAGCAGTACTTC.

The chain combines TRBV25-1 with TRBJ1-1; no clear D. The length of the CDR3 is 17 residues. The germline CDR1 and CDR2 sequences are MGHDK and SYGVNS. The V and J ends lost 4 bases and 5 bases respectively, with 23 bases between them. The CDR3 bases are TGTGCCAGCAGTGGATGGCTACCGGGCAGATTGGGAACTGAAGCTTTCTTT. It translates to CASSGWLPGRLGTEAFF.

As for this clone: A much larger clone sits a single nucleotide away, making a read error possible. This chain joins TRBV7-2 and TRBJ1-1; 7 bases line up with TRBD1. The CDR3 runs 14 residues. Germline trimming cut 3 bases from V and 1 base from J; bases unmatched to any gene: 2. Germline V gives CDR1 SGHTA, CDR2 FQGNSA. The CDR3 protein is CASSFGTANTEAFF. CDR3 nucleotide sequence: TGTGCCAGCAGCTTCGGGACAGCGAACACTGAAGCTTTCTTT.

In DNA, the CDR3 is TGCGCCAGCAGAAAGCCGGGACGACAAGAGACCCAGTACTTC. Translating it yields CASRKPGRQETQYF. The chain joins TRBV4-1 to TRBJ2-5; tentatively, D is TRBD1 or TRBD2 (5 bases each). In germline, CDR1 is MGHRA, CDR2 YSYEKL. The length of the CDR3 is 14 residues. The V gene lost 6 bases and the J gene lost 2 bases, with 13 bases spanning the gap.

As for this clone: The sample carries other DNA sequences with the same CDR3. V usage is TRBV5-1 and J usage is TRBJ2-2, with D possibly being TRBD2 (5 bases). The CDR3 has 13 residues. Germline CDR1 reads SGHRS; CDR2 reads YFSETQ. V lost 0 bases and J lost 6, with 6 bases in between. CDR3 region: CASSLGGAGELFF. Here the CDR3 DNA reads TGCGCCAGCAGCTTGGGGGGAGCCGGGGAGCTGTTTTTT.

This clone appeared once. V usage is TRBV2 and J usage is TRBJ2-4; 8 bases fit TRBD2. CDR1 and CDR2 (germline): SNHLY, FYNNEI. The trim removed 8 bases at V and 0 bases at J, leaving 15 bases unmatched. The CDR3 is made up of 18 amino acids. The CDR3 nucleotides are TGTGCCAGCCAGTCGGGCAGCGGGGGCGGGGTAGCCAAAAACATTCAGTACTTC. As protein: CASQSGSGGGVAKNIQYF.

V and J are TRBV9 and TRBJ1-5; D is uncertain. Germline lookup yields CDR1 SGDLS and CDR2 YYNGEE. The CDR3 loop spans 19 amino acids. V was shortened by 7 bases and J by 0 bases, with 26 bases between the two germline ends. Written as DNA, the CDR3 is TGTGCCAGCGGAACCACCCGCCGGGATCCCCACTATAGCAATCAGCCCCAGCATTTT. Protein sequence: CASGTTRRDPHYSNQPQHF. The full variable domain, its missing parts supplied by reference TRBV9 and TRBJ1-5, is DSGVTQTPKHLITATGQRVTLRCSPRSGDLSVYWYQQSLDQGLQFLIQYYNGEERAKGNILERFSAQQFPDLHSELNLSSLELGDSALYFCASGTTRRDPHYSNQPQHFGDGTRLSIL.

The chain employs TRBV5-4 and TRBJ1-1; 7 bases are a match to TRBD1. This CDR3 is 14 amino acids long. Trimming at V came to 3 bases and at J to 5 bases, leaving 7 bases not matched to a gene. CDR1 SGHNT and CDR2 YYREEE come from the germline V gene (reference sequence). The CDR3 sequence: CASSSLDRQTEAFF. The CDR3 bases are TGTGCCAGCAGCTCTCTGGACAGGCAAACTGAAGCTTTCTTT.

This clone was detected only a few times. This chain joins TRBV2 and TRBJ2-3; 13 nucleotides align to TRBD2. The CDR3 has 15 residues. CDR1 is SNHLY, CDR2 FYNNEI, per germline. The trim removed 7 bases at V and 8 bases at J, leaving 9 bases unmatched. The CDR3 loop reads CASIRTSGSSSTQYF. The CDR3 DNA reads TGTGCCAGCATTCGGACTAGCGGGAGCTCTTCTACGCAGTATTTT.

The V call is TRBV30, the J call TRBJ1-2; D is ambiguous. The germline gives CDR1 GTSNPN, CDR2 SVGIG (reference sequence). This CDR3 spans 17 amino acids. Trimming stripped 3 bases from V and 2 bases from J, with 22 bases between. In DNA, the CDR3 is TGTGCCTGGAGGGAGGAGGTGTCCAATCCTGGGAACTATGGCTACACCTTC. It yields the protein CAWREEVSNPGNYGYTF.

Here the CDR3 DNA reads TGTGCCAGCAGCTTATATCAGGGTAGCACTGAAGCTTTCTTT. Protein product: CASSLYQGSTEAFF. V gene TRBV11-2 combines with J gene TRBJ1-1; possible D gene TRBD1, 5 bases. This CDR3 region has 14 residues. Germline V gives CDR1 SGHAT, CDR2 FQNNGV. Trimming left V 2 bases short and J 4 bases short, with 11 bases between. The variable domain in full, completed from reference TRBV11-2 and TRBJ1-1, reads EAGVAQSPRYKIIEKRQSVAFWCNPISGHATLYWYQQILGQGPKLLIQFQNNGVVDDSQLPKDRFSAERLKGVDSTLKIQPAKLEDSAVYLCASSLYQGSTEAFFGQGTRLTVV.

The chain's CDR3 is CASSPGSTSSYRGPNYGYTF. For the CDR3, the DNA is TGTGCCAGCTCACCAGGGTCCACATCCTCCTACAGGGGCCCTAACTATGGCTACACCTTC. The V gene is TRBV18, the J gene TRBJ1-2, with 7 bases identical to TRBD1. V trimming: 2 bases; J trimming: 0 bases; junction bases outside the gene matches: 18. The germline CDR1 and CDR2 sequences are KGHSH and LQKENI. The CDR3 has 20 residues.

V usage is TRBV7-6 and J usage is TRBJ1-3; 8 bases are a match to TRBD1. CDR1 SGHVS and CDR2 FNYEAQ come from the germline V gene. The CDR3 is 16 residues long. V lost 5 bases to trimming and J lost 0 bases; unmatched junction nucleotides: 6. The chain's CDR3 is CASSKRDRISGNTIYF. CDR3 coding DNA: TGTGCCAGCAGCAAACGGGACAGGATCTCTGGAAACACCATATATTTT.

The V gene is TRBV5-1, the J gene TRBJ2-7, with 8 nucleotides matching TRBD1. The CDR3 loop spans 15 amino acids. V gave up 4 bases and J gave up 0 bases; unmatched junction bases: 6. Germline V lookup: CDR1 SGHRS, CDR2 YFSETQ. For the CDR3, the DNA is TGCGCCAGCAGCCCTAACACAGGGGGCTCCTACGAGCAGTACTTC. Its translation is CASSPNTGGSYEQYF.